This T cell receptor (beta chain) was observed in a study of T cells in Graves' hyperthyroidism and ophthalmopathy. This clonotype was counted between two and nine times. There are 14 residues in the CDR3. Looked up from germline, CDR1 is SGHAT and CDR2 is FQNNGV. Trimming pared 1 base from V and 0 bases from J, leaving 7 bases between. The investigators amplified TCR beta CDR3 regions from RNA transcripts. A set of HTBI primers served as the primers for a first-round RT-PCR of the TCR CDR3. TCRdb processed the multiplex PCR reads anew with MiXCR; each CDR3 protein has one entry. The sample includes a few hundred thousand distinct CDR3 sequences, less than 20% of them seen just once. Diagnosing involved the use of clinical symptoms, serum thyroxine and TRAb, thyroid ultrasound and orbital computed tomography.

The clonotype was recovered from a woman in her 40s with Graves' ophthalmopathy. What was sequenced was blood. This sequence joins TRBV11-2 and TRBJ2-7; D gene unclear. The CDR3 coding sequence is TGTGCCAGCAGCTTAGGTTTCAGCTCCTACGAGCAGTACTTC. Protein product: CASSLGFSSYEQYF. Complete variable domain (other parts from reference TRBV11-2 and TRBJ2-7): EAGVAQSPRYKIIEKRQSVAFWCNPISGHATLYWYQQILGQGPKLLIQFQNNGVVDDSQLPKDRFSAERLKGVDSTLKIQPAKLEDSAVYLCASSLGFSSYEQYFGPGTRLTVT.